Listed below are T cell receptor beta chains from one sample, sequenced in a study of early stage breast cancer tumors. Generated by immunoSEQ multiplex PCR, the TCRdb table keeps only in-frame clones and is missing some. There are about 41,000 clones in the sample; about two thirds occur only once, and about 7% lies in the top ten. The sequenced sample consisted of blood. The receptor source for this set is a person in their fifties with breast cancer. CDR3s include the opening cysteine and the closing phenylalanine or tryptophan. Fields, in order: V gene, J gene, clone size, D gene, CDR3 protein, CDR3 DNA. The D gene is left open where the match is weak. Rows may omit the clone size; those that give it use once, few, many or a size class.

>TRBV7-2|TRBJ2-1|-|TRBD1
CASSLDGTGGNEQFF
TGTGCCAGCAGCTTAGACGGGACAGGGGGCAATGAGCAGTTCTTC
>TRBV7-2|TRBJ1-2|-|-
CASSHPVGGGYGYTF
TGTGCCAGCAGCCACCCCGTTGGCGGAGGGTATGGCTACACCTTC
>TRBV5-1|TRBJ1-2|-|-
CASSSTDPNYGYTF
TGCGCCAGCAGCTCGACAGACCCTAACTATGGCTACACCTTC
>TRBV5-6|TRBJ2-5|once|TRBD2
CASSLSGTSGVKYF
TGTGCCAGCAGCTTGTCTGGGACTAGCGGGGTAAAGTACTTC
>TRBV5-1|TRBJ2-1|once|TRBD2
CASSPRTSGVRNEQFF
TGCGCCAGCAGCCCCCGGACTAGCGGGGTTAGAAATGAGCAGTTCTTC
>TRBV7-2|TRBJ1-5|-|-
CASSLQTDSNQPQHF
TGTGCCAGCAGCTTACAGACAGATAGCAATCAGCCCCAGCATTTT
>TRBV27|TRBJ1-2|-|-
CASSYRVGNYGYTF
TGTGCCAGCAGTTACAGGGTAGGGAACTATGGCTACACCTTC
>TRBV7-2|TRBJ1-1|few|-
CASSFSRAFTEAFF
TGTGCCAGCAGCTTCTCCAGGGCCTTTACTGAAGCTTTCTTT
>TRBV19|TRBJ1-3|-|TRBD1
CASSIEAGGFSGNTIYF
TGTGCCAGTAGTATAGAAGCAGGGGGATTCTCTGGAAACACCATATATTTT
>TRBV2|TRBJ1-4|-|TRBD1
CASSWDRDLNEKLFF
TGTGCCAGCAGCTGGGACAGGGACCTTAATGAAAAACTGTTTTTT
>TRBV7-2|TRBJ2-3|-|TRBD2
CASSLYRTSATDTQYF
TGTGCCAGCAGCTTATATCGGACTAGCGCAACAGATACGCAGTATTTT